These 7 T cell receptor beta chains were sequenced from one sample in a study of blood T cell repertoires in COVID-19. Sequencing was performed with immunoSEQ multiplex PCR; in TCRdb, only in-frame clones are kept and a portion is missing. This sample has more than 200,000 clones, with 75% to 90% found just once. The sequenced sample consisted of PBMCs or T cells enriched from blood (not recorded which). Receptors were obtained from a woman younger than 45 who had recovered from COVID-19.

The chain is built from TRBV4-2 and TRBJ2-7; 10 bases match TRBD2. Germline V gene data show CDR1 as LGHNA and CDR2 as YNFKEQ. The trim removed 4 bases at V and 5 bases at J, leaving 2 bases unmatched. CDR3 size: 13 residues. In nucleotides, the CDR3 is TGTGCCAGCAGCCCTGGACTAGCGGACGAGCAGTACTTC. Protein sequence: CASSPGLADEQYF.

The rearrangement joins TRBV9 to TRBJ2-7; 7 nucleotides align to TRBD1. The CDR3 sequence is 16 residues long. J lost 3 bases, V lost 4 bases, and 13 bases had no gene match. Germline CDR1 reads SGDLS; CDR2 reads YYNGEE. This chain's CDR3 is CASSPREGARSYEQYF. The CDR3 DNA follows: TGTGCCAGCAGCCCCCGTGAGGGGGCCAGGAGCTACGAGCAGTACTTC.

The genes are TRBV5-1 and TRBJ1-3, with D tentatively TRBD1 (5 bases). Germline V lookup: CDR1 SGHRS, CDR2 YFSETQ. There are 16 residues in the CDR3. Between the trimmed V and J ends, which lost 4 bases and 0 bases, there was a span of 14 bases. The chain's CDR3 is CASSPGGGNSGNTIYF. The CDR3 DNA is TGCGCCAGCAGCCCCGGGGGGGGTAACTCTGGAAACACCATATATTTT.

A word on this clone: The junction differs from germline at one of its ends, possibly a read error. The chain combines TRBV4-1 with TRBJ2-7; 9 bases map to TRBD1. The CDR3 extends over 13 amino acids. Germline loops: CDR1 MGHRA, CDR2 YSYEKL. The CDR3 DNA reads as TGCGCCAGCAGCCAAGCTCGGACAGGGGAGCTGGACTTC. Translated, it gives CASSQARTGELDF.

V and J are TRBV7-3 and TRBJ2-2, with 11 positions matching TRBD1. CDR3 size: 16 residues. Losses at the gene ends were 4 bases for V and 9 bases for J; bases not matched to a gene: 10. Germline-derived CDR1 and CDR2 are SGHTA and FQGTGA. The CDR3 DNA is TGTGCCAGCAGCTCCCTCGGACAGGGGGCAAGCAGGGAGCTGTTTTTT. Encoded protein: CASSSLGQGASRELFF.

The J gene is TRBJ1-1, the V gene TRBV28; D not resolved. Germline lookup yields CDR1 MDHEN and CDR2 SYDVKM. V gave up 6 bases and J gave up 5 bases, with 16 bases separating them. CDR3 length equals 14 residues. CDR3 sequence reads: CASRTRGGRTEAFF. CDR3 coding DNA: TGTGCCAGCAGAACGAGAGGAGGCCGAACTGAAGCTTTCTTT.

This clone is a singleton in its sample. CDR3 protein: CASSFARNTDTQYF. The CDR3 nucleotides are TGTGCCAGCAGCTTCGCTAGAAACACAGATACGCAGTATTTT. The V call is TRBV7-2, the J call TRBJ2-3; D call uncertain. V gave up 3 bases and J gave up 2 bases, with 9 bases separating them. This CDR3 comprises 14 residues. The V gene's germline CDR1 is SGHTA and CDR2 FQGNSA.